One sample yielded the 17 T cell receptor beta chains listed below, sequenced in a study of blood T cell repertoires in COVID-19. Assay: immunoSEQ multiplex PCR; the TCRdb copy retains only in-frame clones and omits some. This table has about 160,000 clones, 85% appearing once. Sequencing was done on a sample of peripheral blood. The receptors stem from a human donor with acute or convalescent COVID-19. The donor label of this sample is uncertain.

The DNA for the CDR3 is TGTGCCAGCAGCTCCCCAGCCCTACGGGGGGGATTAGATACGCAGTATTTT. This encodes CASSSPALRGGLDTQYF. V gene TRBV7-9 combines with J gene TRBJ2-3, with 8 bases fitting TRBD2. J gave up 5 bases and V 4 bases, and 14 bases lay outside the gene matches. Germline CDR1 reads SEHNR; CDR2 reads FQNEAQ (reference sequence). The CDR3 has 17 amino acids. The full variable domain, in which reference TRBV7-9 and TRBJ2-3 provide the parts outside the CDR3, is DTGVSQNPRHKITKRGQNVTFRCDPISEHNRLYWYRQTLGQGPEFLTYFQNEAQLEKSRLLSDRFSAERPKGSFSTLEIQRTEQGDSAMYLCASSSPALRGGLDTQYFGPGTRLTVL.

The chain joins TRBV3-1 (or the pseudogene TRBV3-2) to TRBJ1-1; D perhaps matches TRBD1 (5 bases). CDR3 length: 16 amino acids. Per germline, CDR1 LGHDT and CDR2 YNNKEL (reference sequence). V lost 0 bases and J lost 1, with 12 bases in between. CDR3 residues: CASSQDWGSGNTEAFF. CDR3 nucleotides: TGTGCCAGCAGCCAAGATTGGGGCTCAGGGAACACTGAAGCTTTCTTT.

This rearrangement joins TRBV3-1 (or the pseudogene TRBV3-2) to TRBJ1-2; 7 nucleotides agree with TRBD1. The germline gives CDR1 LGHDT, CDR2 YNNKEL (reference sequence). The CDR3 runs to 16 residues. J was trimmed by 0 bases and V by 0 bases; bases with no gene match: 4. The CDR3: CASSQDRTGTNYGYTF. The DNA of the CDR3 is TGTGCCAGCAGCCAAGATAGGACAGGCACTAACTATGGCTACACCTTC.

The genes are TRBV7-2 and TRBJ1-6; the D is unclear. Trimming took off 4 bases at V and 7 bases at J, with 11 bases between the two ends. CDR1 is SGHTA and CDR2 is FQGNSA in the germline V gene. CDR3 length: 14 residues. The CDR3 region is CASSSQNQNSPLHF. In DNA form, the CDR3 reads TGTGCCAGCAGCTCCCAGAACCAAAATTCACCCCTCCACTTT.

This clone showed up just once. The V and J genes are TRBV6-6 and TRBJ1-1; D possibly corresponds to TRBD1 (5 bases). Germline CDR1 reads MNHNY; CDR2 reads SVGAGI (reference sequence). The V end was cut by 0 bases, the J end by 7 bases, with 12 bases between. This CDR3 region has 14 residues. CDR3 sequence reads: CASSYSAREGEAFF. CDR3 DNA: TGTGCCAGCAGTTACTCGGCCAGGGAAGGTGAAGCTTTCTTT.

The chain recombines TRBV7-6 with TRBJ2-7, with 7 bases lining up with TRBD1. J was trimmed by 2 bases and V by 5 bases; bases with no gene match: 9. Germline V gene lookup returns CDR1 SGHVS and CDR2 FNYEAQ. This CDR3 contains 15 residues. The CDR3 coding sequence is TGTGCCAGCAGCGCCACTCGACAGGGTGCCTACGAGCAGTACTTC. This encodes CASSATRQGAYEQYF.

The V gene is TRBV6-1, the J gene TRBJ1-4, with D tentatively TRBD1 (5 bases). The V end was cut by 4 bases, the J end by 0 bases, with 12 bases between. CDR1 is MNHNS, CDR2 SASEGT, per germline. CDR3 length: 16 amino acids. CDR3 loop: CASSGGSAATNEKLFF. As DNA, the CDR3 is TGTGCCAGCAGTGGGGGCAGCGCGGCAACTAATGAAAAACTGTTTTTT.

This clone was observed a single time. The gene calls are TRBV6-2 or TRBV6-3 and TRBJ1-3; 8 bases are shared with TRBD1. In germline, CDR1 is MNHEY, CDR2 SVGEGT. The CDR3 runs 18 residues. V was clipped by 0 bases and J by 4 bases; unmatched bases: 11. The CDR3 nucleotides read TGTGCCAGCAGTTACTCCGGGACAGGAAAATCTGGCGGAAACACCATATATTTT. It is translated as CASSYSGTGKSGGNTIYF.

CDR3 bases: TGTGCCAGCAGGTTCTCCGGTGCTGGCTACACCTTC. Amino acid sequence: CASRFSGAGYTF. The genes are TRBV2 and TRBJ1-2; D gene unclear. V shed 6 bases and J shed 7 bases, with 12 bases lying between them. Germline lookup yields CDR1 SNHLY and CDR2 FYNNEI. This CDR3 has 12 amino acids.

This chain joins TRBV11-3 and TRBJ2-1, with 9 bases fitting TRBD2. Germline-derived CDR1 and CDR2 are SGHNT and YENEEA. Trimming removed 1 base from V and 6 bases from J; junction bases left unmatched: 4. The CDR3 runs to 15 residues. CDR3: CASSLGGGASNEQFF. For the CDR3, the DNA is TGTGCCAGCAGCTTAGGCGGGGGGGCTTCCAATGAGCAGTTCTTC.

The chain links TRBV6-2 or TRBV6-3 to TRBJ1-1; D is unresolved. V was shortened by 4 bases and J by 5 bases, with 11 bases between the two germline ends. The CDR3 contains 13 residues. CDR1 and CDR2 from the germline V gene are MNHEY and SVGEGT. As DNA, the CDR3 is TGTGCCAGCAGTTCGACGGCGGGGACTGAAGCTTTCTTT. It encodes CASSSTAGTEAFF.

The chain combines TRBV6-6 with TRBJ1-2; D possibly corresponds to TRBD1 (5 bases). Germline assignment: CDR1 MNHNY and CDR2 SVGAGI (reference sequence). The CDR3 has 14 residues. V was cut by 0 bases and J by 2 bases, with 7 bases left in between. The CDR3 sequence is CASSYSGGNYGYTF. CDR3 bases: TGTGCCAGCAGTTACTCGGGGGGGAACTATGGCTACACCTTC.

This clone appeared a single time. DNA for the CDR3: TGCGCCAGCAGTGAGTTTTTGTCCAGGTGGACTGAAGCTTTCTTT. Its translation is CASSEFLSRWTEAFF. The genes are TRBV10-1 and TRBJ1-1, with D uncertain. CDR1 and CDR2 (germline): WNHNN, SYGVQD (reference sequence). The length of the CDR3 is 15 residues. V gave up 1 base and J gave up 5 bases, with 14 bases separating them.

The V call is TRBV27, the J call TRBJ2-7; TRBD2 matches at 7 bases. V was clipped by 3 bases and J by 3 bases; unmatched bases: 2. CDR3 length equals 13 residues. Germline V gene sequence: CDR1 MNHEY, CDR2 SMNVEV (reference sequence). In DNA form, the CDR3 reads TGTGCCAGCAGTTTGGGAGGGGTCTACGAGCAGTACTTC. It encodes CASSLGGVYEQYF.

The chain employs TRBV7-2 and TRBJ1-1, with a weak D call TRBD1 (5 bases). CDR3 length: 14 amino acids. The germline gives CDR1 SGHTA, CDR2 FQGNSA. Trimming cost V 5 bases and J 5 bases, with 15 bases left between them. The CDR3 sequence: CASSLLRRGTEAFF. The DNA for the CDR3 is TGTGCCAGCAGCCTTCTCAGGCGGGGGACTGAAGCTTTCTTT.

The J gene is TRBJ1-6, the V gene TRBV19, with D hard to call. This CDR3 contains 16 residues. Per germline, CDR1 LNHDA and CDR2 SQIVND (reference sequence). V lost 7 bases and J 4 bases, leaving 17 bases between the germline ends. The DNA of the CDR3 is TGTGCCAGTAAGGAAAAGGAGGCGGCATATAATTCACCCCTCCACTTT. Its translation: CASKEKEAAYNSPLHF.

The chain uses TRBV4-2 and TRBJ1-3, with D unclear. V shed 7 bases and J shed 3 bases, with 16 bases lying between them. The germline V gene encodes CDR1 LGHNA and CDR2 YNFKEQ. The CDR3 length is 15 residues. The CDR3 region is CASTHQSEVGNTIYF. The CDR3 DNA reads TGTGCCAGCACCCACCAATCAGAGGTTGGAAACACCATATATTTT.